Detailed here is one T cell receptor beta chain. Which antigen it targets is not known. Within one base of it there is no much larger clone, and no base qualities were kept. The immunoSEQ Assay, a bias-controlled multiplex PCR, was used to amplify TCRbeta CDR3 regions from genomic DNA. In the source study's methods: The number of nucleated cells in each sample was estimated from the amplification of reference gene primers within the assay. To quantify the absolute abundance of each unique TCRbeta CDR3 rearrangement, sequence reads were collapsed and filtered. Productive Simpson clonality was computed per sample as the square root of Simpson's diversity index over productive rearrangements. Here the immuneACCESS table is served through TCRdb, limited to in-frame sequences with V and J called. Missing clones are a known gap in these copies; in checked studies unresolved V genes cover under half, and the rest lacks a known reason. The D gene and trimming were derived from the DNA, and the V and J assignments and clone size from that table. The sample data list 270,000 or so clones, and roughly 86% of these were observed just once. The biggest ten clones account for about 8.6% of the sample.

Each collaborating institution followed its own protocols to collect whole blood in K2EDTA tubes. For TCRbeta analysis, collaborator samples were shipped as frozen whole blood, as isolated PBMCs, or as DNA extracted from either sample type. The CDR3 sequence holds 13 residues, the cysteine and phenylalanine included. Here the CDR3 DNA is all that survives: 39 bases in frame from base 1. V sheds 6 bases and J sheds 10 bases, leaving 13 bases between their ends. From a lookup of the germline V gene, CDR1 and CDR2 are SGHAT and FQNNGV. This record belongs to a study of blood T cell repertoires in COVID-19 (dated by TCRdb to 2020 to 2021). About the full investigation: Collaborator samples came from the United States, Italy and Spain and covered acute and convalescent phases of COVID-19. The material from the prospective study consisted of cDNA or gDNA derived from T cells, B-cell-depleted T cells, or PBMCs. Deeply sampled blood TCRbeta repertoires from subjects exposed to, actively infected with, or recovered from COVID-19 were included in the dataset. The repertoires were released in a freely available public database meant as a resource for research on the immune response to SARS-CoV-2. The samples were drawn from two sources: the first 160 participants of the ongoing ImmuneRACE study, and 950 to 1,500 subjects contributed by 6 global collaborators. Nearly every sample came with metadata listing a de-identified subject ID, COVID-19 status, age in years and sex. HLA class I and class II types, where available, came from metadata supplied by the sample provider rather than from assay-based typing.

What the research found in general, with its limitations: The amount of clinical and demographic metadata varied by source and participant and was provided uncurated.

The sequence was obtained from a man aged 40-50 years with active or convalescent COVID-19. The sample was peripheral blood. The chain is made from TRBV11-2 and TRBJ1-6; D gene: possibly TRBD1, on 5 matching bases. The sequenced DNA: TGTGCCAGCAGTTTCGACAGTGAATCACCCCTCCACTTT. It translates to CASSFDSESPLHF.